The source of this TCR beta chain is a study of early stage breast cancer tumors. Study-level findings and limits: Comparing each tissue with blood distinguished tumor from normal in about 85% of the 16 patients. Most shared enriched TCRB sequences were commonly generated ones. Unsorted bulk genomic DNA sequencing lacked pairing and functional marker data.

TCRdb's copy holds only in-frame clones and misses some; the assay was immunoSEQ multiplex PCR. The sample shows fewer than 30,000 clones, about three fifths of them seen only once. This clone is labeled as medium-sized. As yet, its antigen is unknown. CDR3 length: 13 residues. Germline CDR1 and CDR2: SGHAT and FQNNGV. V shed 2 bases and J 4 bases; nucleotides not matched to a gene: 2. Sample: breast tumor tissue. The chain has TRBV11-2 and TRBJ2-7; 7 bases are a match to TRBD2. The TCR sequence derives from a person aged 45 to 60 with breast cancer. For the CDR3, the DNA is TGTGCCAGCAGCTTAAGGCGGGGGTACGAGCAGTACTTC. This translates into CASSLRRGYEQYF.